This TCR beta chain was recovered during a study of PD-L1 blockade in urothelial cancer. Study at large: The patients' atezolizumab therapy, 1,200 mg intravenously every 3 weeks, started in the mid-2010s. Median T cell yield from blood was 110,000 to 150,000. In the patient group, most of the roughly 30 were males with bladder-origin urothelial cancer. Study-wide results and caveats: Blood clones associated with the tumor expanded more at 3 weeks in durable-benefit patients.

The time point is: peripheral blood 6 weeks after treatment start. CDR1 KGHSH and CDR2 LQKENI come from the germline V gene. V was shortened by 3 bases and J by 1 base, with 10 bases between the two germline ends. The CDR3 loop spans 14 amino acids. Here immunoSEQ multiplex PCR was the method, and the copy in TCRdb shows in-frame clones only, minus some. The profile shows approximately 83,000 clones, 70% to 90% of them singletons. With respect to this clone: Its specificity is not known. The same CDR3 can be traced to other DNA sequences in this sample.

The clonotype comes from a man in his 70s with urothelial cancer. Sequencing was performed on PBMCs, taken around atezolizumab (anti-PD-L1) treatment. V gene TRBV18 combines with J gene TRBJ2-7, with unresolved D. CDR3 region: CASSPGRSSYEQYF. The CDR3 bases are TGTGCCAGCTCACCGGGCCGTTCTTCCTACGAGCAGTACTTC. Using reference TRBV18 and TRBJ2-7 for the parts outside the CDR3, the full variable domain is NAGVMQNPRHLVRRRGQEARLRCSPMKGHSHVYWYRQLPEEGLKFMVYLQKENIIDESGMPKERFSAEFPKEGPSILRIQQVVRGDSAAYFCASSPGRSSYEQYFGPGTRLTVT.